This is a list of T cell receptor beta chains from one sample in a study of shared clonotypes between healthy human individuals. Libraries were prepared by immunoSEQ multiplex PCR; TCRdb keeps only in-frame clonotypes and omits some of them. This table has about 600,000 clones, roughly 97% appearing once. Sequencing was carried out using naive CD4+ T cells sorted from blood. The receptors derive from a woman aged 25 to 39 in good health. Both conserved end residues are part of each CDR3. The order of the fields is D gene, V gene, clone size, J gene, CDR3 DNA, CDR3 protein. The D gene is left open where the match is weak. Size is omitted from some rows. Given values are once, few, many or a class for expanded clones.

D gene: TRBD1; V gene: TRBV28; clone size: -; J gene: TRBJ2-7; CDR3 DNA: TGTGCCAGCAGTTTTTCAGCCAGGGGGTACGAGCAGTACTTC; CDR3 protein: CASSFSARGYEQYF
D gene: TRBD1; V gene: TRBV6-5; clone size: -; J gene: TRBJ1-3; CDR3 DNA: TGTGCCAGCAGTGCAGACAGGGTCTCTGGAAACACCATATATTTT; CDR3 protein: CASSADRVSGNTIYF
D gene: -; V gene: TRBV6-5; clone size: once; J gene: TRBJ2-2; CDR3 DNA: TGTGCCAGCAGTTATGGAGGAGCTCGGGCCGGGGAGCTGTTTTTT; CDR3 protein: CASSYGGARAGELFF
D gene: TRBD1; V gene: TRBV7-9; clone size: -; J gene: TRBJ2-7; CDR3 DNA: TGTGCCAGCAGCTTAAGTGGACAGGGAAACTACGAGCAGTACTTC; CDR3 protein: CASSLSGQGNYEQYF
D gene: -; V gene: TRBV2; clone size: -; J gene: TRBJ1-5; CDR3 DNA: TGTGCCAGCAGAGGACACATTAGCAATCAGCCCCAGCATTTT; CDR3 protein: CASRGHISNQPQHF
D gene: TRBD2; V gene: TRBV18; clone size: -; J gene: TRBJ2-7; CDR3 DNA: TGTGCCAGCTCACCAACTAGCGGGAGCGACGAGCAGTACTTC; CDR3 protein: CASSPTSGSDEQYF
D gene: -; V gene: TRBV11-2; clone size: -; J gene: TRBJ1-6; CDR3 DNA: TGTGCCAGCAGCTTCCAGGAGCTCGGTCGCTCACCCCTCCACTTT; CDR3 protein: CASSFQELGRSPLHF
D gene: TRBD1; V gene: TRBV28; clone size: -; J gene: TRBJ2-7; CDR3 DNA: TGTGCCAGCAGCACAGGGGGCCTCTACGAGCAGTACTTC; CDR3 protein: CASSTGGLYEQYF
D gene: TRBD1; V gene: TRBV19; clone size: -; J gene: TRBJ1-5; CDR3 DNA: TGTGCCAGTAGTAGACAGGGAGGAAATCAGCCCCAGCATTTT; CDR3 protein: CASSRQGGNQPQHF
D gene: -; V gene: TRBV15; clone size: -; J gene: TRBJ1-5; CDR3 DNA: TGTGCCACCAGCACCGGACAGAGCCCTAATCAGCCCCAGCATTTT; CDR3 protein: CATSTGQSPNQPQHF
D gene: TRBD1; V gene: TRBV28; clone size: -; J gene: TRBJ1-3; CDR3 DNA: TGTGCCAGCAGTTTTGTTGGACAGGAGTTATTTGGAGGAAACACCATATATTTT; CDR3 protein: CASSFVGQELFGGNTIYF
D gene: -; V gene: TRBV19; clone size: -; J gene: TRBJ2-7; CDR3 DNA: TGTGCCAGTAGTATAGTACAGGGTCCCTCCTACGAGCAGTACTTC; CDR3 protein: CASSIVQGPSYEQYF
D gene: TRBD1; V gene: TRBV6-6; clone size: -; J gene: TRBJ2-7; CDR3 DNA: TGTGCCAGCAGTCACACGGGACAGACCTCCTACGAGCAGTACTTC; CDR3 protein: CASSHTGQTSYEQYF
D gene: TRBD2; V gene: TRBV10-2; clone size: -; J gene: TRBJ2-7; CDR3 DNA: TGCGCCAGCAGATCGACTAGCGCTAGTAGGGAGCAGTACTTC; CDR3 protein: CASRSTSASREQYF
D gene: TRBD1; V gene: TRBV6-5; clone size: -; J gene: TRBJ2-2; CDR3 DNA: TGTGCCAGCCGGGGCCAAAGGGGGCTAACCGGGGAGCTGTTTTTT; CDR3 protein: CASRGQRGLTGELFF
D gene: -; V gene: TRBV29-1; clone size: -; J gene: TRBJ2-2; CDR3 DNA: TGCAGCGCCCTCAAGAACACCGGGGAGCTGTTTTTT; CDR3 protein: CSALKNTGELFF
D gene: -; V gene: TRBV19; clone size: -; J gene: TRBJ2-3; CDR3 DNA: TGTGCCAGTAGTGGGGTAGCGGTCACAGATACGCAGTATTTT; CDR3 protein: CASSGVAVTDTQYF
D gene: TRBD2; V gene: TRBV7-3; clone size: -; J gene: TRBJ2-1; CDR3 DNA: TGTGCCAGCAGCCATACGGGACTAGCGGTATACAATGAGCAGTTCTTC; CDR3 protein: CASSHTGLAVYNEQFF
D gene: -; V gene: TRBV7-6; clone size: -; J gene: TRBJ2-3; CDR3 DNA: TGTGCCAGCAGCCAATCTAGCGTTTCAGATACGCAGTATTTT; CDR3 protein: CASSQSSVSDTQYF
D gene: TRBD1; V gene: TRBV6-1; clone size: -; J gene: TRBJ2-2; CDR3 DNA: TGTGCCAGCGGGACAGGCCAGAACACCGGGGAGCTGTTTTTT; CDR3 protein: CASGTGQNTGELFF
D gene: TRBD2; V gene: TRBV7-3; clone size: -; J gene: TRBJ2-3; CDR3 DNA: TGTGCCAGCAGGTCCCCGGGAGGTCCAGATACGCAGTATTTT; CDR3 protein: CASRSPGGPDTQYF
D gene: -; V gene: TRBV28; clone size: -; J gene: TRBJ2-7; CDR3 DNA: TGTGCCAGCAGTCCCCCAAGAGGAACCCGTCTTTTTATAAGCGAGCAGTACTTC; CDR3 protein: CASSPPRGTRLFISEQYF
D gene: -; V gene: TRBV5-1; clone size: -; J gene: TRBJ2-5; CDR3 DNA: TGCGCCAGCAGCCTCAGCCAAGAGACCCAGTACTTC; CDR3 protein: CASSLSQETQYF
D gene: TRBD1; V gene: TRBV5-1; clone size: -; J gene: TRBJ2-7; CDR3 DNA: TGCGCCAGCAGCCAGGGACAGGGGAACGAGCAGTACTTC; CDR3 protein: CASSQGQGNEQYF
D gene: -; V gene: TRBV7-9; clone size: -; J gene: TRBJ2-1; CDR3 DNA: TGTGCCAGCAGCTTATGGGACTTTAACAATGAGCAGTTCTTC; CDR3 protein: CASSLWDFNNEQFF
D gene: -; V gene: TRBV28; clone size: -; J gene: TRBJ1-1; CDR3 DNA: TGTGCCAGCAGAGGTACAGGGAGAGGGAACACTGAAGCTTTCTTT; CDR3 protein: CASRGTGRGNTEAFF
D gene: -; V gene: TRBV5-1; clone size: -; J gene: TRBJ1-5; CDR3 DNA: TGCGCCAGCAGCTTGGAGGGTGGGAGCAATCAGCCCCAGCATTTT; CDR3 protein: CASSLEGGSNQPQHF
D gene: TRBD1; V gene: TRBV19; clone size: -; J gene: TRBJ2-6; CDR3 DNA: TGTGCCAGTAGTATGCAACAGGGGTTTGGGGCCAACGTCCTGACTTTC; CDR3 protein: CASSMQQGFGANVLTF
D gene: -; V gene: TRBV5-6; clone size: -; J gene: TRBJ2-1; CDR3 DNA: TGTGCCAGCAGCTTGGAGCGACTAGTCTACAATGAGCAGTTCTTC; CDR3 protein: CASSLERLVYNEQFF